The entry below describes one T cell receptor (beta chain). The protocol was immunoSEQ multiplex PCR, while the TCRdb copy is restricted to in-frame clones and leaves out a portion. The sample holds tens of thousands of clones, about 85% seen once. This sample is drawn from a study of T cell responses to AZD1222 COVID-19 vaccine. CDR1 and CDR2 (germline): SGHTA, FQGNSA. The CDR3 consists of 15 residues. Trimming took 5 bases from V and 0 from J, leaving 11 bases between them. This sample comprised peripheral blood, obtained on day 0 of AZD1222 vaccination. This TCR was recovered from an adult in good health. The chain links TRBV7-2 to TRBJ2-1, with D maybe TRBD2 (6 bases). The CDR3 loop is CASSRDFSSYNEQFF. The CDR3 nucleotides read TGTGCCAGCAGCCGGGACTTTAGCTCCTACAATGAGCAGTTCTTC.